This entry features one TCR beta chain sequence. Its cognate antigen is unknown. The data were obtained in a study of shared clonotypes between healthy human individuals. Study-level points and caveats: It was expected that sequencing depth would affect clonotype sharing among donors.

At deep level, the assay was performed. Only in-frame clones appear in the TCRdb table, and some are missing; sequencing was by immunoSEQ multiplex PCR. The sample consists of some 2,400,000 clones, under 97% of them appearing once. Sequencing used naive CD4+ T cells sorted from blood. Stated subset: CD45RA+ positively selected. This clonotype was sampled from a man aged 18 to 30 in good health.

CDR3 DNA: TGTGCCAGCAGGACTCAGCAGGAGATGAACACTGAAGCTTTCTTT. This translates into CASRTQQEMNTEAFF. The gene calls are TRBV28 and TRBJ1-1; D not resolved. Germline loops: CDR1 MDHEN, CDR2 SYDVKM. V shed 6 bases and J shed 0 bases, with 14 bases lying between them. CDR3 length: 15 residues.